The 21 T cell receptor beta chains below were found in one sample sequenced in a study of T cells after yellow fever vaccination. Each CDR3 protein gets one entry after TCRdb re-called the 5' RACE reads with MiXCR. The sample consists of tens of thousands of distinct CDR3 sequences, approximately 5% of them appearing once. Sequenced here: CD4+ T cells sorted from PBMCs, sampled around 16 days after the first yellow fever vaccination. These receptors were obtained from a man aged 18 to 30 who received the YFV17D yellow fever vaccine.

This clonotype was recorded many times. The chain couples TRBV7-9 to TRBJ2-3; D gene unclear. Germline values: CDR1 SEHNR, CDR2 FQNEAQ (reference sequence). There are 17 residues in the CDR3. Trimming removed 4 bases at V and 0 bases at J, with 17 bases between. The CDR3 region is CASSSPPGLGSTDTQYF. The CDR3, as DNA: TGTGCCAGCAGCTCCCCGCCGGGCCTAGGCAGCACAGATACGCAGTATTTT. The entire variable domain, with the rest obtained from reference TRBV7-9 and TRBJ2-3, is as follows: DTGVSQNPRHKITKRGQNVTFRCDPISEHNRLYWYRQTLGQGPEFLTYFQNEAQLEKSRLLSDRFSAERPKGSFSTLEIQRTEQGDSAMYLCASSSPPGLGSTDTQYFGPGTRLTVL.

This clonotype was observed at least ten times. The rearrangement links TRBV5-6 to TRBJ2-5; 8 nucleotides agree with TRBD2. The CDR3 sequence is 13 residues long. Germline CDR1 reads SGHDT; CDR2 reads YYEEEE. V lost 2 bases and J lost 6; bases outside the gene matches: 3. The CDR3 loop reads CASSLAGEQTQYF. CDR3 coding DNA: TGTGCCAGCAGCTTAGCGGGGGAGCAGACCCAGTACTTC. Full variable domain (remainder filled in from reference TRBV5-6 and TRBJ2-5): DAGVTQSPTHLIKTRGQQVTLRCSPKSGHDTVSWYQQALGQGPQFIFQYYEEEERQRGNFPDRFSGHQFPNYSSELNVNALLLGDSALYLCASSLAGEQTQYFGPGTRLLVL.

In this sample, this clonotype turned up many times. The genes are TRBV7-6 and TRBJ2-3; D is unresolved. The CDR3 has 16 residues. Germline V gives CDR1 SGHVS, CDR2 FNYEAQ. V was trimmed by 5 bases and J by 2 bases, leaving 17 bases between them. The CDR3 is CASSPHPQSATDTQYF. The CDR3 DNA reads as TGTGCCAGCAGCCCGCACCCTCAATCGGCCACAGATACGCAGTATTTT.

A note on this clonotype: Compared with germline, one end of the junction differs, possibly owing to a read error. V usage is TRBV5-5 and J usage is TRBJ1-2; no clear D gene. The germline V gene encodes CDR1 SGHKS and CDR2 YYEKEE (reference sequence). This CDR3 comprises 14 residues. CDR3 bases: TGTGCCATCAGCCCCGGGCGCCTGGGCTATGGCTACACCTTC. This sequence encodes CAISPGRLGYGYTF. The full variable domain, rest sourced from reference TRBV5-5 and TRBJ1-2, is DAGVTQSPTHLIKTRGQQVTLRCSPISGHKSVSWYQQVLGQGPQFIFQYYEKEERGRGNFPDRFSARQFPNYSSELNVNALLLGDSALYLCAISPGRLGYGYTFGSGTRLTVV.

This clonotype was detected ten times or more. The rearrangement joins TRBV9 to TRBJ2-3, with TRBD2 identical over 11 bases. V lost 2 bases to trimming and J lost 4 bases; unmatched junction nucleotides: 6. Germline-derived CDR1 and CDR2 are SGDLS and YYNGEE. The CDR3 loop spans 16 amino acids. CDR3 sequence: CASSVLAGGRSDTQYF. CDR3 coding DNA: TGTGCCAGCAGCGTCTTAGCGGGGGGGCGTTCAGATACGCAGTATTTT.

This clonotype has only a few counts. This chain connects TRBV12-3 or TRBV12-4 to TRBJ2-2, with D possibly being TRBD1 or TRBD2 (6 bases each). The CDR3 contains 14 residues. V was clipped by 5 bases and J by 3 bases, with 10 bases between them. CDR3 coding DNA: TGTGCCAGCAGTCCAAGGGGGGACACCGGGGAGCTGTTTTTT. This gives the protein CASSPRGDTGELFF.

This clonotype has at least ten counts. The J gene is TRBJ1-2, the V gene TRBV6-2 or TRBV6-3; D perhaps matches TRBD1 (6 bases). Germline V gene lookup returns CDR1 MNHEY and CDR2 SVGEGT. V lost 0 bases and J 4 bases, leaving 18 bases between the germline ends. The length of the CDR3 is 17 residues. The CDR3 sequence is CASSYSPLRQDRYGYTF. The CDR3 region has the DNA TGTGCCAGCAGTTACTCCCCTTTACGACAGGACCGCTATGGCTACACCTTC.

This clonotype was found many times. J is TRBJ2-1 and V is TRBV5-1, with 12 bases aligning to TRBD2. J lost 6 bases, V lost 1 base, and 2 bases had no gene match. The CDR3 consists of 15 residues. Germline CDR1 and CDR2: SGHRS and YFSETQ. The chain's CDR3 is CASSLSSGGGNEQFF. DNA of the CDR3: TGCGCCAGCAGCTTGTCTAGCGGGGGGGGCAATGAGCAGTTCTTC.

At least ten counts were recorded for this clonotype. V is TRBV7-3 and J is TRBJ2-2, with TRBD2 matching over 8 bases. Germline CDR1 is SGHTA and CDR2 is FQGTGA. The ends lost 6 bases at V and 4 bases at J; junction bases unmatched: 7. CDR3 length: 15 amino acids. The CDR3 DNA reads as TGTGCCAGCAGGATAGCCGGGAGGGGCACCGGGGAGCTGTTTTTT. Protein sequence: CASRIAGRGTGELFF.

This clonotype has at least ten counts. The chain joins TRBV4-3 to TRBJ2-5; D might be TRBD1 or TRBD2, each matching 5 bases. The CDR3 runs to 14 residues. The V gene lost 0 bases and the J gene lost 5 bases, with 10 bases spanning the gap. Germline V CDR1 and CDR2: LGHNA, YSLEER. CDR3 protein: CASSQEGRRETQYF. As DNA, the CDR3 is TGCGCCAGCAGCCAAGAGGGACGTCGGGAGACCCAGTACTTC.

This clonotype was recorded many times. The chain is built from TRBV27 and TRBJ2-3; 8 bases are shared with TRBD2. This CDR3 has 17 residues. J lost 1 base, V lost 6 bases, and 12 bases had no gene match. The V gene's germline CDR1 is MNHEY and CDR2 SMNVEV (reference sequence). CDR3 DNA sequence: TGTGCCAGCAGCCGAAGAACTAGCGGTGCGGGCACAGATACGCAGTATTTT. Its translation: CASSRRTSGAGTDTQYF.

This clonotype was observed at least ten times. This rearrangement joins TRBV4-1 to TRBJ1-5; 8 bases map to TRBD1. CDR3 length: 16 residues. Germline-derived CDR1 and CDR2 are MGHRA and YSYEKL. V gave up 1 base and J gave up 1 base; unmatched junction bases: 3. CDR3 loop: CASSQAQGASNQPQHF. Written as DNA, the CDR3 is TGCGCCAGCAGCCAAGCTCAGGGGGCGAGCAATCAGCCCCAGCATTTT.

This clonotype appeared many times. The V gene is TRBV7-2, the J gene TRBJ1-2; 8 bases line up with TRBD1. This CDR3 region has 15 residues. The V segment lost 5 bases and the J segment 7 bases; nucleotides outside the gene matches: 12. Germline CDR1 reads SGHTA; CDR2 reads FQGNSA. DNA of the CDR3: TGTGCCAGCAGCGAAACAGGGGGTTCTTATGGTGGCTACACCTTC. Its translation: CASSETGGSYGGYTF.

This clonotype was seen ten or more times. The chain recombines TRBV7-2 with TRBJ2-1; the D is unclear. Trimming shortened V by 5 bases and J by 2 bases, and 13 bases separated the two germline ends. This CDR3 is 15 amino acids long. CDR1 is SGHTA, CDR2 FQGNSA, per germline. The CDR3 is CASSLQTLAYNEQFF. CDR3 sequence (DNA): TGTGCCAGCAGCCTACAGACTTTAGCCTACAATGAGCAGTTCTTC.

In this sample, this clonotype turned up many times. This sequence joins TRBV6-6 and TRBJ2-3; TRBD1 aligns across 8 bases. After removal of 4 bases from V and 1 base from J, the junction contained 4 bases not matched to a gene. This CDR3 is built from 15 residues. Germline-derived CDR1 and CDR2 are MNHNY and SVGAGI (reference sequence). The CDR3: CASSSPDRGTDTQYF. For the CDR3, the DNA is TGTGCCAGCAGTTCTCCGGACAGGGGCACAGATACGCAGTATTTT.

This clonotype was found many times. This chain links TRBV9 with TRBJ2-1, with D perhaps TRBD2 (7 bases). CDR3 length: 13 residues. Germline-derived CDR1 and CDR2 are SGDLS and YYNGEE. The V gene lost 4 bases and the J gene lost 8 bases, with 13 bases spanning the gap. CDR3: CASSSEGGYEQFF. The CDR3 bases are TGTGCCAGCAGCTCAGAGGGGGGGTATGAGCAGTTCTTC.

Of note for this clonotype: This sequence may be a read error, since a much larger clone differs from it by one base. This rearrangement joins TRBV18 to TRBJ2-1; D remains ambiguous. V was trimmed by 1 base and J by 6 bases, leaving 7 bases between them. The CDR3 consists of 13 residues. CDR1 is KGHSH and CDR2 is LQKENI in the germline V gene. The CDR3 DNA reads as TGTGCCAGCTCACCACTGTCAAGCAATGAGCAGTTCTTC. Translation gives CASSPLSSNEQFF.

This clonotype appeared many times. Compared with germline, one end of the junction differs, possibly owing to a read error. This chain links TRBV4-2 with TRBJ2-7, with a possible D match to TRBD1 (6 bases). This CDR3 has 13 amino acids. Germline CDR1 reads LGHNA; CDR2 reads YNFKEQ. The CDR3 sequence: CASSLERGSGVSF. The CDR3 DNA sequence: TGTGCCAGCAGCTTAGAGAGAGGATCAGGGGTTTCTTTC.

This clonotype came up many times. This chain connects TRBV7-2 to TRBJ2-2; TRBD1 might be the D (6 bases). With 2 bases removed from V and 2 bases from J, the gap between germline ends came to 12 bases. The CDR3 loop spans 16 amino acids. Germline V gives CDR1 SGHTA, CDR2 FQGNSA. CDR3 protein: CASSLQWTVNTGELFF. CDR3 nucleotide sequence: TGTGCCAGCAGCTTACAATGGACAGTTAACACCGGGGAGCTGTTTTTT.

This clonotype was counted at least ten times. The J gene is TRBJ2-1, the V gene TRBV7-2; 8 bases agree with TRBD2. Trimming took 5 bases from V and 6 from J; bases not matched to a gene: 9. The CDR3 runs 15 residues. Germline CDR1 reads SGHTA; CDR2 reads FQGNSA. The CDR3 nucleotides are TGTGCCAGCAGCACAGACGGACTAGCCAGCAATGAGCAGTTCTTC. Its translation: CASSTDGLASNEQFF.

This clonotype was counted many times. CDR3 nucleotides: TGTGCCAGCAGTCGACAGGGTGGGACCTACAATGAGCAGTTCTTC. As protein: CASSRQGGTYNEQFF. The V gene is TRBV6-2 or TRBV6-3, the J gene TRBJ2-1; 7 bases are a match to TRBD1. Germline V gene data show CDR1 as MNHEY and CDR2 as SVGEGT. CDR3 length: 15 amino acids. V lost 5 bases to trimming and J lost 2 bases; unmatched junction nucleotides: 6.